The clone carrying this TCR beta chain has at least ten counts. The antigen remains unidentified. A duration under 3 months, NOSPECS ≥4, CAS ≥3 and moderate-to-severe activity characterized the donors with ophthalmopathy. Orbital computed tomography and thyroid ultrasound, along with TRAb, serum thyroxine and clinical symptoms, underpinned diagnosis. This entry is derived from a study of Graves' ophthalmopathy and Graves' hyperthyroidism. The study, taken as a whole, reports: A majority of expanded thyroid clonotypes exceeding 0.001 frequency were likewise present in blood.

V lost 2 bases and J 5 bases, leaving 10 bases between the germline ends. This CDR3 is 14 amino acids long. Germline CDR1 SGHTA, CDR2 FQGNSA. The authors amplified TCR beta CDR3 regions, and they did so from RNA transcripts for repertoire sequencing. HTBI primers were employed in first-round RT-PCR, then a second-round multiplex PCR followed. TCRdb passed the multiplex PCR reads through MiXCR, listing each CDR3 protein once. The sample shows almost 750,000 distinct CDR3 sequences, roughly 40% of them seen only once. The gene calls are TRBV7-2 and TRBJ1-5; D remains unclear. Material: peripheral blood. This receptor was taken from an adult man with Graves' ophthalmopathy. In DNA, the CDR3 is TGTGCCAGCAGCTTACGGCGAGACGATCAGCCCCAGCATTTT. This encodes CASSLRRDDQPQHF.